Below are 24 T cell receptor beta chains sequenced from a single sample in a study of shared clonotypes between healthy human individuals. The method was immunoSEQ multiplex PCR; TCRdb's version includes in-frame clones alone and lacks a portion of them. The sample consists of about 600,000 clones, more than 95% of them appearing once. Sequencing was carried out using naive CD4+ T cells sorted from blood. Subset indicated: CD45RA+ positively selected. The receptors shown here come from a woman aged 25 to 39 in good health.

The chain links TRBV2 to TRBJ2-1, with D hard to call. The V end lost 7 bases, the J end lost 4 bases, and 8 bases lay between the germline ends. Germline-derived CDR1 and CDR2 are SNHLY and FYNNEI. This CDR3 region has 12 residues. The CDR3 reads CASNGVYNEQFF. The CDR3 bases are TGTGCCAGCAATGGCGTTTACAATGAGCAGTTCTTC.

The chain joins TRBV5-1 to TRBJ2-5; 8 bases fit TRBD2. Germline CDR1 reads SGHRS; CDR2 reads YFSETQ. V lost 6 bases and J lost 4; bases outside the gene matches: 2. The CDR3 extends over 12 amino acids. The CDR3 is CASKAGAETQYF. The CDR3 DNA is TGCGCCAGCAAAGCGGGGGCAGAGACCCAGTACTTC.

The CDR3 bases are TGTGCCACTATGGGGAGGGAGGGCCCCCGATCCACAGATACGCAGTATTTT. It is translated as CATMGREGPRSTDTQYF. V is TRBV19 and J is TRBJ2-3; TRBD2 agrees at 7 bases. The V gene end was trimmed by 10 bases and the J gene end by 2 bases; junction bases not matched to a gene: 18. This CDR3 has 17 amino acids. Germline V gives CDR1 LNHDA, CDR2 SQIVND (reference sequence).

This chain connects TRBV5-4 to TRBJ2-3, with D perhaps TRBD1 (7 bases). The germline V and J ends were trimmed by 5 bases and 4 bases, with 20 bases remaining between them. The CDR3 is made up of 16 amino acids. CDR1 SGHNT and CDR2 YYREEE come from the germline V gene (reference sequence). The CDR3: CASSRGFRQGADTQYF. The DNA for the CDR3 is TGTGCCAGCAGTCGGGGGTTTCGACAGGGTGCAGATACGCAGTATTTT.

V usage is TRBV7-8 and J usage is TRBJ2-1; TRBD2 matches 8 bases. Trimming at V came to 4 bases and at J to 9 bases, leaving 14 bases not matched to a gene. This CDR3 spans 16 amino acids. Germline-derived CDR1 and CDR2 are SGHVS and FQNEAQ. CDR3 residues: CASSSYSGTTKGEQFF. In DNA form, the CDR3 reads TGTGCCAGCAGCTCCTATAGCGGGACCACGAAGGGTGAGCAGTTCTTC.

The V and J genes are TRBV2 and TRBJ1-5, with D perhaps matching TRBD1 (5 bases). V was cut by 2 bases and J by 7 bases, with 18 bases left in between. There are 16 residues in the CDR3. The germline gives CDR1 SNHLY, CDR2 FYNNEI. This chain's CDR3 is CASSEWGQGVVQPQHF. The CDR3 DNA follows: TGTGCCAGCAGTGAATGGGGCCAGGGTGTTGTGCAGCCCCAGCATTTT. Filled out from reference TRBV2 and TRBJ1-5, the complete variable domain reads EPEVTQTPSHQVTQMGQEVILRCVPISNHLYFYWYRQILGQKVEFLVSFYNNEISEKSEIFDDQFSVERPDGSNFTLKIRSTKLEDSAMYFCASSEWGQGVVQPQHFGDGTRLSIL.

V gene TRBV7-8 combines with J gene TRBJ2-1, with D possibly matching TRBD2 (5 bases). This CDR3 is built from 12 residues. In germline, CDR1 is SGHVS, CDR2 FQNEAQ. The V end was cut by 2 bases, the J end by 9 bases, with 8 bases between. This chain's CDR3 is CASSLRTGEQFF. For the CDR3, the DNA is TGTGCCAGCAGCTTAAGGACTGGTGAGCAGTTCTTC. Full variable domain (missing parts from reference TRBV7-8 and TRBJ2-1): GAGVSQSPRYKVAKRGQDVALRCDPISGHVSLFWYQQALGQGPEFLTYFQNEAQLDKSGLPSDRFFAERPEGSVSTLKIQRTQQEDSAVYLCASSLRTGEQFFGPGTRLTVL.

This clone appeared a single time. J is TRBJ1-5 and V is TRBV27, with D perhaps matching TRBD1 (5 bases). Germline V gene data show CDR1 as MNHEY and CDR2 as SMNVEV (reference sequence). The CDR3 runs to 15 residues. Trimming shortened V by 1 base and J by 4 bases, and 11 bases separated the two germline ends. The CDR3 here is CASSLFSGGNQPQHF. The DNA of the CDR3 is TGTGCCAGCAGTTTATTTAGTGGGGGGAATCAGCCCCAGCATTTT.

The rearrangement joins TRBV28 to TRBJ1-1; TRBD1 matches at 10 bases. With V trimmed by 6 bases and J by 1 base, 5 bases remained unmatched. This CDR3 is 15 amino acids long. Germline V gives CDR1 MDHEN, CDR2 SYDVKM. The CDR3 bases are TGTGCCAGCAGATACGACAGGGGGCAGAACACTGAAGCTTTCTTT. This gives the protein CASRYDRGQNTEAFF. Full variable domain (rest looked up from reference TRBV28 and TRBJ1-1): DVKVTQSSRYLVKRTGEKVFLECVQDMDHENMFWYRQDPGLGLRLIYFSYDVKMKEKGDIPEGYSVSREKKERFSLILESASTNQTSMYLCASRYDRGQNTEAFFGQGTRLTVV.

The chain combines TRBV11-2 with TRBJ2-5; a possible D gene is TRBD2 (5 bases). Judging by the DNA end, TRBJ2-7 fits better; the J call may be wrong. From germline, CDR1 is SGHAT and CDR2 FQNNGV. The length of the CDR3 is 16 residues. The CDR3 protein is CASSLISGLGLYEQYF. CDR3 coding DNA: TGTGCCAGCAGCTTAATCTCTGGACTCGGACTCTACGAGCAGTACTTC.

The rearrangement joins TRBV10-3 to TRBJ2-1; possibly TRBD1 or TRBD2 for D (5 bases each). Germline CDR1 ENHRY, CDR2 SYGVKD. The V end lost 6 bases, the J end lost 4 bases, and 16 bases lay between the germline ends. This CDR3 is built from 15 residues. The CDR3 bases are TGTGCCATCAGCCCGGGGCCCCAGGAGTACAATGAGCAGTTCTTC. Its translation: CAISPGPQEYNEQFF.

The rearrangement joins TRBV29-1 to TRBJ1-1; 9 nucleotides align to TRBD1. Per germline, CDR1 SQVTM and CDR2 ANQGSEA. This CDR3 region has 12 residues. J gave up 4 bases and V 5 bases, and 2 bases lay outside the gene matches. The DNA of the CDR3 is TGCAGCGTTAAGGACAGGGGCACTGAAGCTTTCTTT. Translating gives CSVKDRGTEAFF.

This clone was recorded once. The rearrangement joins TRBV30 to TRBJ1-1; D is uncertain. The CDR3 length is 15 residues. Germline lookup yields CDR1 GTSNPN and CDR2 SVGIG (reference sequence). Between the trimmed V and J ends, which lost 1 base and 1 base, there was a span of 13 bases. CDR3 nucleotides: TGTGCCTGGAGTGCGCAATCCGGGTGGAACACTGAAGCTTTCTTT. Protein sequence: CAWSAQSGWNTEAFF.

This chain uses TRBV19 with TRBJ2-3; 10 nucleotides match TRBD2. This CDR3 has 15 residues. Unmatched junction bases numbered 7, after V lost 5 bases and J lost 5 bases. Germline V gives CDR1 LNHDA, CDR2 SQIVND (reference sequence). CDR3 loop: CASSASGRRGDTQYF. DNA for the CDR3: TGTGCCAGTAGTGCTAGCGGGAGACGTGGAGATACGCAGTATTTT.

This chain joins TRBV11-3 and TRBJ2-1; D possibly matches TRBD1 or TRBD2 (5 bases each). From germline, CDR1 is SGHNT and CDR2 YENEEA. V was trimmed by 1 base and J by 8 bases, leaving 15 bases between them. The CDR3 has 15 amino acids. The CDR3 reads CASSLGGPSDYEQFF. The DNA of the CDR3 is TGTGCCAGCAGCTTAGGGGGACCGTCTGACTATGAGCAGTTCTTC.

Points on this clone: Different DNA sequences within this sample yield the same CDR3. The CDR3 DNA sequence: TGTGCCAGCAGTTTAGGGGGCTCTAATGAAAAACTGTTTTTT. Translated, it gives CASSLGGSNEKLFF. V is TRBV28 and J is TRBJ1-4; possible D gene TRBD1, 6 bases. The CDR3 is 14 amino acids. The ends were cut back, 2 bases at V and 3 bases at J, with 7 bases in the middle. CDR1 and CDR2 (germline): MDHEN, SYDVKM.

This chain connects TRBV28 to TRBJ1-5; 10 bases align to TRBD1. After removal of 5 bases from V and 7 bases from J, the junction contained 5 bases not matched to a gene. Germline values: CDR1 MDHEN, CDR2 SYDVKM. CDR3 length: 14 residues. In DNA, the CDR3 is TGTGCCAGCAGTCTGACAGGGGGCTGGCAGCCCCAGCATTTT. Translation: CASSLTGGWQPQHF. The full variable domain, rest sourced from reference TRBV28 and TRBJ1-5, is DVKVTQSSRYLVKRTGEKVFLECVQDMDHENMFWYRQDPGLGLRLIYFSYDVKMKEKGDIPEGYSVSREKKERFSLILESASTNQTSMYLCASSLTGGWQPQHFGDGTRLSIL.

This clone was observed a single time. The chain recombines TRBV2 with TRBJ1-5; D is undetermined. V gave up 1 base and J gave up 8 bases, with 9 bases separating them. The CDR3 is 13 amino acids. Germline CDR1 SNHLY, CDR2 FYNNEI. CDR3 loop: CASSEESVEPQHF. The CDR3 DNA reads TGTGCCAGCAGTGAAGAGTCGGTCGAGCCCCAGCATTTT.

This chain connects TRBV4-1 to TRBJ2-6; 11 bases line up with TRBD2. After removal of 1 base from V and 4 bases from J, the junction contained 3 bases not matched to a gene. The CDR3 length is 17 residues. The germline CDR1 and CDR2 sequences are MGHRA and YSYEKL. CDR3 bases: TGCGCCAGCAGCCAAGGACTAGCGGGAACCGGGGCCAACGTCCTGACTTTC. Translating gives CASSQGLAGTGANVLTF.

The chain uses TRBV7-9 and TRBJ2-3; TRBD2 agrees at 7 bases. Germline loops: CDR1 SEHNR, CDR2 FQNEAQ (reference sequence). There are 15 residues in the CDR3. V lost 2 bases and J lost 3; bases outside the gene matches: 5. The DNA for the CDR3 is TGTGCCAGCAGCTTATATGGCGGGAGTACAGATACGCAGTATTTT. It is translated as CASSLYGGSTDTQYF.

This rearrangement joins TRBV1 to TRBJ2-2; the table's D call, TRBD2, was not checked against the DNA. TRBV1 is a listed pseudogene. This CDR3 spans 19 amino acids. The CDR3 protein is CTSSLRLAGGPGSTGELFF. The CDR3, as DNA: TGCACCAGCAGCCTAAGACTAGCGGGAGGGCCGGGGAGCACCGGGGAGCTGTTTTTT.

This chain joins TRBV4-1 and TRBJ2-1; possibly TRBD2 for D (6 bases). Germline V gene sequence: CDR1 MGHRA, CDR2 YSYEKL. V was cut by 4 bases and J by 6 bases, with 13 bases left in between. The CDR3 is 14 residues long. This CDR3 reads CASSPPWRGNEQFF. The CDR3 DNA reads TGCGCCAGCAGCCCGCCGTGGCGGGGCAATGAGCAGTTCTTC.

This clone was detected only once. This sample also contains other DNA sequences that code for the same CDR3. This chain connects TRBV18 to TRBJ2-7, with 8 nucleotides matching TRBD1. Germline CDR1 is KGHSH and CDR2 is LQKENI. CDR3 size: 14 residues. With V trimmed by 3 bases and J by 2 bases, 3 bases remained unmatched. CDR3 bases: TGTGCCAGCTCACCGGGGACAGGACCCTACGAGCAGTACTTC. Its translation is CASSPGTGPYEQYF.

This chain uses TRBV28 with TRBJ1-5; D might be TRBD1 (5 bases). The CDR3 has 15 residues. Germline V gene data show CDR1 as MDHEN and CDR2 as SYDVKM. V lost 10 bases and J 6 bases, leaving 22 bases between the germline ends. The chain's CDR3 is CAITPEQGGVQPQHF. CDR3 coding DNA: TGTGCCATCACCCCGGAGCAGGGTGGTGTTCAGCCCCAGCATTTT.